One sample yielded the 21 T cell receptor beta chains listed below, sequenced in a study of regulatory T cells in long-lasting Graves disease. Arm-PCR of CDR3 regions and iRepertoire HTBI primers were the basis on which TCR beta libraries were built. One entry per CDR3 protein, called by TCRdb with MiXCR from the multiplex PCR reads. This sample has about 620,000 distinct CDR3 sequences; about 16% occur once, and the top ten carry approximately 20%. Time point described: newly diagnosed GD, antithyroid drugs for less than 3 months. TCR sequences were obtained from RNA taken from PBMCs. A further study also used this sample, focusing on T cells in Graves' hyperthyroidism and ophthalmopathy.

Specimen: peripheral blood mononuclear cells (PBMCs), collected at new diagnosis, from a patient treated with antithyroid drugs. The source is a woman in her thirties with Graves disease.

This clonotype occurred many times. The chain employs TRBV28 and TRBJ1-5; possible D gene TRBD1, 5 bases. Trimming removed 5 bases from V and 0 bases from J, with 11 bases in between. CDR3 length: 15 amino acids. Per the germline V gene, CDR1 is MDHEN and CDR2 is SYDVKM. CDR3 nucleotides: TGTGCCAGCAGTCCGGACAATGATAGCAATCAGCCCCAGCATTTT. Protein product: CASSPDNDSNQPQHF.

This clonotype was seen many times. This chain joins TRBV20-1 and TRBJ2-7, with TRBD2 matching over 11 bases. The CDR3 is 17 amino acids. From germline, CDR1 is DFQATT and CDR2 SNEGSKA (reference sequence). J gave up 0 bases and V 0 bases, and 7 bases lay outside the gene matches. CDR3 nucleotide sequence: TGCAGTGCTAGAGATCCTCTACTAGCGGGGGCCTCCTACGAGCAGTACTTC. It yields the protein CSARDPLLAGASYEQYF.

The chain uses TRBV20-1 and TRBJ1-1; 8 nucleotides align to TRBD1. The CDR3 is made up of 14 amino acids. Losses at the gene ends were 5 bases for V and 5 bases for J; bases not matched to a gene: 10. CDR1 is DFQATT, CDR2 SNEGSKA, per germline (reference sequence). CDR3 protein: CSAPRQGPGTEAFF. The CDR3 DNA is TGCAGTGCTCCGAGACAGGGGCCGGGGACTGAAGCTTTCTTT.

The genes are TRBV6-2 or TRBV6-3 and TRBJ2-1; TRBD1 agrees at 10 bases. Germline values: CDR1 MNHEY, CDR2 SVGEGT. This CDR3 comprises 13 residues. J was trimmed by 15 bases and V by 2 bases; bases with no gene match: 7. CDR3 loop: CASSYTRDRGMFF. In nucleotides, the CDR3 is TGTGCCAGCAGTTACACCCGGGACAGGGGTATGTTCTTC.

The chain has TRBV7-6 and TRBJ2-7; 12 bases line up with TRBD2. CDR3 length: 19 amino acids. The V gene's germline CDR1 is SGHVS and CDR2 FNYEAQ. Trimming took 5 bases from V and 0 from J; bases not matched to a gene: 14. CDR3 DNA: TGTGCCAGCAGCCCACGACTAGCGGGAGTCAAAATAAACTCCTACGAGCAGTACTTC. Protein sequence: CASSPRLAGVKINSYEQYF.

The sample holds a few counts of this clonotype. CDR3: CASSRGGPGVRGETQYF. In DNA, the CDR3 is TGTGCCAGCAGCCGAGGGGGGCCCGGGGTTCGGGGGGAGACCCAGTACTTC. The rearrangement joins TRBV7-8 to TRBJ2-5; D tentatively fits TRBD1 or TRBD2 (6 bases each). The CDR3 is 17 residues long. Trimming took 5 bases from V and 5 from J, leaving 24 bases between them. CDR1 is SGHVS, CDR2 FQNEAQ, per germline.

This clonotype was seen only a few times. This sequence joins TRBV2 and TRBJ2-1; D may be TRBD2 (8 bases). The V gene's germline CDR1 is SNHLY and CDR2 FYNNEI. V lost 6 bases, J lost 14 bases, and 20 bases lay in between. The length of the CDR3 is 13 residues. CDR3 in amino acids: CASSGGGDRGKFF. The DNA for the CDR3 is TGTGCCAGCAGCGGGGGGGGGGACAGAGGGAAGTTCTTC.

This clonotype was picked up a small number of times. J is TRBJ2-1 and V is TRBV20-1; D may be TRBD2 (5 bases). Germline V CDR1 and CDR2: DFQATT, SNEGSKA (reference sequence). V lost 2 bases to trimming and J lost 1 base, with 12 bases between them. The CDR3 is 15 residues long. CDR3 region: CSARFQRPSYNEQFF. The CDR3 nucleotides read TGCAGTGCTAGATTCCAGCGGCCGTCCTACAATGAGCAGTTCTTC.

This clonotype occurred many times. V usage is TRBV2 and J usage is TRBJ2-3; the D is unclear. Trimming removed 7 bases at V and 6 bases at J, with 5 bases between. This CDR3 has 10 residues. Germline CDR1 reads SNHLY; CDR2 reads FYNNEI. The CDR3 sequence: CASNEDTQYF. CDR3 coding DNA: TGTGCCAGCAACGAGGATACGCAGTATTTT.

This clonotype showed up many times. The chain carries TRBV11-2 and TRBJ1-1; the D gene is possibly TRBD1 (5 bases). Germline V gene lookup returns CDR1 SGHAT and CDR2 FQNNGV. The V end lost 2 bases, the J end lost 0 bases, and 13 bases lay between the germline ends. The CDR3 runs 16 residues. The CDR3 is CASSLYPSGMNTEAFF. CDR3 DNA sequence: TGTGCCAGCAGCTTATACCCCTCAGGGATGAACACTGAAGCTTTCTTT.

The DNA for the CDR3 is TGTGCCAGCAGCTTGGGGGAGACAGGAAACTACGAGCAGTACTTC. Translating it yields CASSLGETGNYEQYF. The chain is built from TRBV5-4 and TRBJ2-7; TRBD1 might be the D (6 bases). Germline CDR1 reads SGHNT; CDR2 reads YYREEE (reference sequence). CDR3 size: 15 residues. The V end lost 0 bases, the J end lost 3 bases, and 13 bases lay between the germline ends.

In this sample, this clonotype turned up many times. V gene TRBV5-1 combines with J gene TRBJ2-7; the match to TRBD2 covers 14 bases. The V and J ends lost 3 bases and 4 bases, in that order; junction bases with no gene match: 3. Germline values: CDR1 SGHRS, CDR2 YFSETQ. This CDR3 has 15 amino acids. The CDR3 bases are TGCGCCAGCAGCTGGACTAGCGGGGGGTTATACGAGCAGTACTTC. Its protein is CASSWTSGGLYEQYF.

The rearrangement links TRBV9 to TRBJ2-7; D tentatively reads TRBD1 or TRBD2 (7 bases each). Germline lookup yields CDR1 SGDLS and CDR2 YYNGEE. Trimming took 4 bases from V and 9 from J, leaving 35 bases between them. The length of the CDR3 is 19 residues. The CDR3, as DNA: TGTGCCAGCAGCCCCAGGGGGAGCGGGATAATGAACGATACTGGGGGGCAGTACTTC. Protein product: CASSPRGSGIMNDTGGQYF.

Many counts were recorded for this clonotype. The chain couples TRBV28 to TRBJ2-3; D remains ambiguous. The V gene's germline CDR1 is MDHEN and CDR2 SYDVKM. Trimming took 5 bases from V and 1 from J, leaving 13 bases between them. The CDR3 has 15 amino acids. CDR3 residues: CASSPDRPGTDTQYF. In DNA form, the CDR3 reads TGTGCCAGCAGTCCGGATCGACCCGGCACAGATACGCAGTATTTT.

This clonotype has only a few counts. V gene TRBV12-3 or TRBV12-4 combines with J gene TRBJ1-2; D is possibly TRBD1 (5 bases). CDR3 length equals 14 residues. Between the trimmed V and J ends, which lost 1 base and 8 bases, there was a span of 14 bases. The CDR3 spells CASSLGRGVSGYTF. In nucleotides, the CDR3 is TGTGCCAGCAGTTTAGGGCGGGGGGTCTCCGGCTACACCTTC.

This clonotype was detected ten times or more. The V call is TRBV28, the J call TRBJ2-7; D tentatively reads TRBD1 or TRBD2 (5 bases each). There are 17 residues in the CDR3. V lost 6 bases and J lost 5, with 26 bases in between. The germline V gene has CDR1 MDHEN and CDR2 SYDVKM. Written as DNA, the CDR3 is TGTGCCAGCAGCCCCCCCCGGGGACGGGAATTTCCCCACGAGCAGTACTTC. It is translated as CASSPPRGREFPHEQYF.

The chain links TRBV20-1 to TRBJ1-1, with TRBD1 matching 7 bases. Per germline, CDR1 DFQATT and CDR2 SNEGSKA (reference sequence). V shed 6 bases, J shed 5 bases, and the junction held 9 bases outside the gene matches. This CDR3 contains 13 residues. CDR3 sequence: CSAPRQGETEAFF. CDR3 bases: TGCAGTGCCCCCCGACAGGGAGAGACTGAAGCTTTCTTT.

Ten or more counts support this clonotype. V and J are TRBV2 and TRBJ1-6; D may be TRBD1 (6 bases). V was trimmed by 2 bases and J by 7 bases, leaving 12 bases between them. The CDR3 spans 15 residues. CDR1 SNHLY and CDR2 FYNNEI come from the germline V gene. CDR3 protein: CASSERGQGNSPLHF. CDR3 DNA: TGTGCCAGCAGTGAAAGAGGCCAGGGGAATTCACCCCTCCACTTT.

To note about this clonotype: This clone may be a read error of a much larger clone one base away. V usage is TRBV28 and J usage is TRBJ2-5; D might be TRBD2 (5 bases). Germline CDR1 reads MDHEN; CDR2 reads SYDVKM. The germline V and J ends were trimmed by 6 bases and 7 bases, with 18 bases remaining between them. The CDR3 length is 14 residues. The CDR3 spells CASSPNSGRGTQYF. CDR3 coding DNA: TGTGCCAGCAGCCCCAACTCGGGTCGGGGGACCCAGTACTTC.

This clonotype was detected a few times. This chain uses TRBV6-1 with TRBJ2-7; 9 bases map to TRBD1. Germline CDR1 is MNHNS and CDR2 is SASEGT. The CDR3 sequence is 18 residues long. Germline trimming cut 6 bases from V and 5 bases from J; bases unmatched to any gene: 20. The CDR3 sequence: CASSRESGTGTPNDEQYF. CDR3 coding DNA: TGTGCCAGCAGCCGCGAGTCCGGGACAGGGACTCCGAACGACGAGCAGTACTTC.

There are many counts of this clonotype. The rearrangement joins TRBV7-2 to TRBJ1-5; no clear D. CDR1 and CDR2 (germline): SGHTA, FQGNSA. The CDR3 consists of 14 residues. V was clipped by 5 bases and J by 4 bases, with 12 bases between them. The CDR3 nucleotides read TGTGCCAGCAGCCGTTCGGCTCTGAATCAGCCCCAGCATTTT. As protein: CASSRSALNQPQHF.